The clone carrying this T cell receptor (beta chain) was recorded many times. Antigen specificity is unknown. V was cut by 0 bases and J by 7 bases, with 15 bases left in between. Germline loops: CDR1 LGHDT, CDR2 YNNKEL (reference sequence). There are 15 residues in the CDR3. RNA transcripts gave rise to amplified TCR beta CDR3 regions. First-round RT-PCR of the TCR CDR3 relied on the HTBI primer set. TCRdb called the multiplex PCR reads again in MiXCR, with one record for every CDR3 protein. Of hundreds of thousands of distinct CDR3 sequences in the sample, around 20% were seen once. This entry belongs to a study of T cells in Graves' hyperthyroidism and ophthalmopathy. Study outcomes and limitations: Blood also contained most expanded thyroid clonotypes above 0.001. The model predicted ophthalmopathy a median around six months before onset.

This clonotype was sampled from a woman aged 45-60 years with Graves' hyperthyroidism that later progressed to Graves' ophthalmopathy. The material sequenced was blood. The chain recombines TRBV3-1 with TRBJ1-2; D is ambiguous. This CDR3 is CASSQEGTVWTGYTF. CDR3 nucleotides: TGTGCCAGCAGCCAAGAGGGTACCGTCTGGACTGGCTACACCTTC.